A single sample gave rise to the 14 T cell receptor beta chains below, sequenced in a study of OX40 agonist ivuxolimab in advanced cancers. TCRdb keeps only in-frame clones here, not all; method: immunoSEQ multiplex PCR. The sample yields some 96,000 clones, around 90% seen once. The specimen comprised CD4+ or CD8+ T cells sorted from blood, sampled in a trial of the OX40 agonist ivuxolimab. Receptors originate from an adult with an advanced solid tumor such as melanoma, head and neck, liver or kidney cancer.

The rearrangement joins TRBV7-9 to TRBJ2-2; 9 positions match TRBD2. Germline CDR1 SEHNR, CDR2 FQNEAQ (reference sequence). The CDR3 extends over 16 amino acids. Trimming cost V 4 bases and J 2 bases; bases outside gene matches: 5. The CDR3 region is CASSSGSGSNTGELFF. In DNA form, the CDR3 reads TGTGCCAGCAGCTCCGGTAGCGGGAGCAACACCGGGGAGCTGTTTTTT.

In DNA, the CDR3 is TGTGCCAGTAGGGTTCCGGGACAAGGTGACAATCAGCCCCAGCATTTT. It codes for CASRVPGQGDNQPQHF. The chain combines TRBV19 with TRBJ1-5; TRBD1 is a possible D gene (6 bases). The CDR3 has 16 amino acids. Germline values: CDR1 LNHDA, CDR2 SQIVND (reference sequence). Trimming cost V 6 bases and J 3 bases, with 18 bases left between them. Complete variable domain (other parts from reference TRBV19 and TRBJ1-5): DGGITQSPKYLFRKEGQNVTLSCEQNLNHDAMYWYRQDPGQGLRLIYYSQIVNDFQKGDIAEGYSVSREKKESFPLTVTSAQKNPTAFYLCASRVPGQGDNQPQHFGDGTRLSIL.

This clone appeared once. The V and J genes are TRBV2 and TRBJ1-1; D perhaps matches TRBD1 (5 bases). V lost 7 bases and J lost 0, with 9 bases in between. The CDR3 is made up of 13 amino acids. Germline V gene lookup returns CDR1 SNHLY and CDR2 FYNNEI. In nucleotides, the CDR3 is TGTGCCAGCACGGGGGGAATGAACACTGAAGCTTTCTTT. Residues: CASTGGMNTEAFF.

The chain uses TRBV27 and TRBJ1-4; a possible D gene is TRBD1 (6 bases). V was cut by 9 bases and J by 7 bases, with 18 bases left in between. The germline gives CDR1 MNHEY, CDR2 SMNVEV (reference sequence). The CDR3 is made up of 14 amino acids. The CDR3 region has the DNA TGTGCCAGGCAAAGGGGGTTAGGGGTTGAAAAACTGTTTTTT. Amino acids: CARQRGLGVEKLFF.

V usage is TRBV28 and J usage is TRBJ1-1, with D tentatively TRBD1 (6 bases). Between the trimmed V and J ends, which lost 4 bases and 3 bases, there was a span of 15 bases. Germline loops: CDR1 MDHEN, CDR2 SYDVKM. The CDR3 extends over 15 amino acids. The CDR3 bases are TGTGCCAGCAGTTCCCCCGGGGGCGCGTACACTGAAGCTTTCTTT. Amino acids: CASSSPGGAYTEAFF. Full variable domain (rest looked up from reference TRBV28 and TRBJ1-1): DVKVTQSSRYLVKRTGEKVFLECVQDMDHENMFWYRQDPGLGLRLIYFSYDVKMKEKGDIPEGYSVSREKKERFSLILESASTNQTSMYLCASSSPGGAYTEAFFGQGTRLTVV.

J is TRBJ2-7 and V is TRBV5-1, with 13 bases fitting TRBD2. There are 14 residues in the CDR3. Trimming removed 6 bases from V and 3 bases from J; junction bases left unmatched: 3. The germline V gene has CDR1 SGHRS and CDR2 YFSETQ. CDR3 sequence reads: CASTRTSGSYEQYF. In nucleotides, the CDR3 is TGCGCCAGCACCAGGACTAGCGGGAGCTACGAGCAGTACTTC.

The genes are TRBV15 and TRBJ2-6; a weak D match, TRBD1 (5 bases). Germline values: CDR1 LNHNV, CDR2 YYDKDF (reference sequence). The CDR3 extends over 18 amino acids. V lost 6 bases, J lost 1 base, and 19 bases lay in between. The DNA for the CDR3 is TGTGCCACCAGGGACCTGATGGGGCGCCTTTCTGGGGCCAACGTCCTGACTTTC. Amino acid sequence: CATRDLMGRLSGANVLTF.

This chain uses TRBV5-1 with TRBJ2-1; D may be TRBD2 (6 bases). This CDR3 comprises 17 residues. Germline CDR1 SGHRS, CDR2 YFSETQ. V lost 0 bases, J lost 5 bases, and 18 bases lay in between. The CDR3: CASSLEGSPGVDNEQFF. The CDR3 region has the DNA TGCGCCAGCAGCTTGGAGGGCTCGCCGGGGGTCGACAATGAGCAGTTCTTC.

There are a few counts of this clone. V usage is TRBV5-1 and J usage is TRBJ2-5; D is unclear. Germline V gene lookup returns CDR1 SGHRS and CDR2 YFSETQ. This CDR3 is built from 13 residues. The V gene lost 1 base and the J gene lost 1 base, with 5 bases spanning the gap. The CDR3 sequence is CASSLHSQETQYF. DNA of the CDR3: TGCGCCAGCAGCTTGCACAGCCAAGAGACCCAGTACTTC.

This chain's CDR3 is CATSRPGQGAAFF. DNA for the CDR3: TGTGCCACCAGCAGGCCGGGACAGGGGGCAGCTTTCTTT. The V call is TRBV15, the J call TRBJ1-1; TRBD1 matches at 12 bases. Germline V gene lookup returns CDR1 LNHNV and CDR2 YYDKDF (reference sequence). Unmatched junction bases numbered 3, after V lost 3 bases and J lost 10 bases. CDR3 length: 13 residues.

This chain links TRBV7-9 with TRBJ2-1; possible D gene TRBD2, 6 bases. This CDR3 comprises 18 residues. Germline V gene data show CDR1 as SEHNR and CDR2 as FQNEAQ (reference sequence). CDR3 sequence (DNA): TGTGTCATCTCCGGGACTGAGTCCTTCCGAGTCTCCTACAATGAGCAGTTCTTC. Protein: CVISGTESFRVSYNEQFF.

The chain is built from TRBV6-5 and TRBJ2-7; D unclear. The CDR3 totals 14 residues. Trimming left V 0 bases short and J 7 bases short, with 13 bases between. Germline values: CDR1 MNHEY, CDR2 SVGAGI. The CDR3 DNA reads as TGTGCCAGCAGTTACTCGACGCTTCTTGGGGAGCAGTACTTC. As protein: CASSYSTLLGEQYF.

A single count supports this clone. This chain uses TRBV6-1 with TRBJ1-2; TRBD1 matches at 10 bases. V lost 6 bases to trimming and J lost 3 bases; unmatched junction nucleotides: 1. This CDR3 has 13 amino acids. Looked up from germline, CDR1 is MNHNS and CDR2 is SASEGT. CDR3 sequence reads: CASSGQGDYGYTF. The CDR3 DNA sequence: TGTGCCAGCAGCGGACAGGGGGACTATGGCTACACCTTC.

This clone was found once. This chain links TRBV19 with TRBJ1-5; maybe TRBD1 (6 bases). The V end was cut by 5 bases, the J end by 7 bases, with 12 bases between. The CDR3 is 13 amino acids. Germline V gene sequence: CDR1 LNHDA, CDR2 SQIVND (reference sequence). This chain's CDR3 is CASSVQGRQPQHF. The CDR3 nucleotides are TGTGCCAGTAGTGTCCAGGGGAGGCAGCCCCAGCATTTT.